The 29 T cell receptor beta chains in this list originate from one sample, sequenced in a study of CD8 T cells in Susac syndrome. Random-hexamer reverse transcription was applied to about 0.5 to 1 ug RNA. MiXCR, run by TCRdb on the immunoSEQ multiplex PCR reads, gives a single entry per CDR3 protein. Found here are about 430,000 distinct CDR3 sequences, approximately 85% of them singletons; the top ten hold around 0.12%. Sequenced input: CD8+ T cells from PBMCs. The receptor set was obtained from a human donor with multiple sclerosis.

The CDR3 bases are TGTGCCACCAGTGATGGCGAGGCAACTGGGGACATTCAGTACTTC. Translating it yields CATSDGEATGDIQYF. This chain links TRBV24-1 with TRBJ2-4; D not certain. Trimming removed 3 bases at V and 8 bases at J, with 16 bases between. Germline-derived CDR1 and CDR2 are KGHDR and SFDVKD. The length of the CDR3 is 15 residues.

The chain has TRBV14 and TRBJ2-7, with 8 bases matching TRBD1. The CDR3 length is 16 residues. The J segment lost 4 bases and the V segment lost 0 bases, leaving 8 bases of the junction unmatched. The germline gives CDR1 SGHDN, CDR2 FVKESK. The CDR3 coding sequence is TGTGCCAGCAGCCAAGAAGGTGGACAGGGTCTATACGAGCAGTACTTC. Translation: CASSQEGGQGLYEQYF.

This clonotype has a handful of counts. The rearrangement links TRBV19 to TRBJ2-7; 10 nucleotides match TRBD1. Germline assignment: CDR1 LNHDA and CDR2 SQIVND (reference sequence). After removal of 6 bases from V and 0 bases from J, the junction contained 5 bases not matched to a gene. The CDR3 loop spans 15 amino acids. The chain's CDR3 is CASSPGTGVSYEQYF. CDR3 coding DNA: TGTGCCAGTAGCCCCGGGACAGGGGTCTCCTACGAGCAGTACTTC.

This chain links TRBV20-1 with TRBJ2-2, with 9 bases lining up with TRBD2. Germline assignment: CDR1 DFQATT and CDR2 SNEGSKA (reference sequence). J was trimmed by 7 bases and V by 0 bases; bases with no gene match: 18. The CDR3 is made up of 19 amino acids. The CDR3 DNA reads as TGCAGTGCTAGAGATCAGGGTCGGGGCCTAGCGGGATGGGGCGGGGAGCTGTTTTTT. It yields the protein CSARDQGRGLAGWGGELFF.

This rearrangement joins TRBV5-6 to TRBJ2-6; D ambiguous. The CDR3 has 19 amino acids. The germline V gene has CDR1 SGHDT and CDR2 YYEEEE. Trimming pared 7 bases from V and 0 bases from J, leaving 23 bases between. CDR3 nucleotides: TGTGCCAGCGAGTTGACTCATGACCGCATTCTCTCTGGGGCCAACGTCCTGACTTTC. Its protein product is CASELTHDRILSGANVLTF.

The chain uses TRBV7-9 and TRBJ2-2; 8 positions match TRBD1. Germline V CDR1 and CDR2: SEHNR, FQNEAQ (reference sequence). The CDR3 consists of 16 residues. Unmatched junction bases numbered 10, after V lost 5 bases and J lost 5 bases. This chain's CDR3 is CASSPLRQGNTGELFF. The CDR3 DNA reads TGTGCCAGCAGCCCCCTTCGACAGGGGAATACCGGGGAGCTGTTTTTT.

This clonotype came up once. The J gene is TRBJ2-3, the V gene TRBV7-9; TRBD1 agrees at 7 bases. This CDR3 comprises 16 residues. Germline CDR1 and CDR2: SEHNR and FQNEAQ (reference sequence). V lost 4 bases and J lost 3; bases outside the gene matches: 10. The CDR3 loop reads CASSSKRQGPTDTQYF. Written as DNA, the CDR3 is TGTGCCAGCAGCTCCAAAAGACAGGGACCTACAGATACGCAGTATTTT.

The chain links TRBV29-1 to TRBJ1-1; tentatively, D is TRBD1 (5 bases). Trimming took off 3 bases at V and 3 bases at J, with 8 bases between the two ends. Germline loops: CDR1 SQVTM, CDR2 ANQGSEA. This CDR3 contains 12 residues. The CDR3 sequence is CSVDTGYTEAFF. Written as DNA, the CDR3 is TGCAGCGTTGACACAGGATACACTGAAGCTTTCTTT.

This rearrangement joins TRBV14 to TRBJ2-3; 7 bases fit TRBD2. The germline V gene encodes CDR1 SGHDN and CDR2 FVKESK. After removal of 3 bases from V and 2 bases from J, the junction contained 8 bases not matched to a gene. The CDR3 is made up of 16 amino acids. CDR3 region: CASSHLAETITDTQYF. The DNA for the CDR3 is TGTGCCAGCAGCCACCTAGCGGAAACCATCACAGATACGCAGTATTTT.

This chain connects TRBV12-3 or TRBV12-4 to TRBJ1-3; 9 bases line up with TRBD1. CDR3 length equals 15 residues. Trimming removed 7 bases from V and 1 base from J; junction bases left unmatched: 5. The CDR3 DNA sequence: TGTGCCAGCACCTCGGACAGGGGATCTGGAAACACCATATATTTT. Translation gives CASTSDRGSGNTIYF.

V and J are TRBV28 and TRBJ2-2; the D is unclear. Germline V gene data show CDR1 as MDHEN and CDR2 as SYDVKM. Trimming shortened V by 4 bases and J by 6 bases, and 21 bases separated the two germline ends. The CDR3 spans 17 residues. The CDR3 DNA is TGTGCCAGCAGTTCTTTTTTTTCCCCCGAATCACCCGGGGAGCTGTTTTTT. Translated: CASSSFFSPESPGELFF.

This chain joins TRBV4-2 and TRBJ2-7; no definite D call. V was shortened by 1 base and J by 7 bases, with 8 bases between the two germline ends. The V gene's germline CDR1 is LGHNA and CDR2 YNFKEQ. The CDR3 has 12 amino acids. DNA of the CDR3: TGTGCCAGCAGCCAAGGCCAGTTAGAGCAGTACTTC. Translated, it gives CASSQGQLEQYF.

A few counts support this clonotype. The gene calls are TRBV6-5 and TRBJ2-7; 7 bases align to TRBD2. V was clipped by 2 bases and J by 0 bases; unmatched bases: 4. CDR3 size: 15 residues. Germline V gene sequence: CDR1 MNHEY, CDR2 SVGAGI. CDR3 sequence: CASSYGVAGSYEQYF. CDR3 nucleotide sequence: TGTGCCAGCAGTTACGGGGTAGCGGGCTCCTACGAGCAGTACTTC.

Only one count was recorded for this clonotype. CDR3 in amino acids: CSVERQGDPYEQYF. For the CDR3, the DNA is TGCAGCGTTGAACGGCAGGGAGACCCCTACGAGCAGTACTTC. V usage is TRBV29-1 and J usage is TRBJ2-7; D could derive from TRBD1 or TRBD2 (5 bases each). The germline gives CDR1 SQVTM, CDR2 ANQGSEA. The CDR3 loop spans 14 amino acids. V was trimmed by 2 bases and J by 2 bases, leaving 13 bases between them.

This clonotype has ten or more counts. This CDR3 reads CASSLNPGGNQPQHF. For the CDR3, the DNA is TGTGCCAGCAGCTTGAACCCAGGGGGCAATCAGCCCCAGCATTTT. The J gene is TRBJ1-5, the V gene TRBV5-6; tentative D call: TRBD1 (6 bases). The V gene lost 1 base and the J gene lost 2 bases, with 10 bases spanning the gap. This CDR3 is 15 amino acids long. Germline V gives CDR1 SGHDT, CDR2 YYEEEE.

CDR3 nucleotides: TGTGCCAGCAGCCCAGGAGACTCCACTGAAGCTTTCTTT. It encodes CASSPGDSTEAFF. The chain couples TRBV9 to TRBJ1-1; no clear D gene. CDR3 length: 13 amino acids. The germline CDR1 and CDR2 sequences are SGDLS and YYNGEE. Trimming took 4 bases from V and 4 from J, leaving 11 bases between them. Full variable domain (rest looked up from reference TRBV9 and TRBJ1-1): DSGVTQTPKHLITATGQRVTLRCSPRSGDLSVYWYQQSLDQGLQFLIQYYNGEERAKGNILERFSAQQFPDLHSELNLSSLELGDSALYFCASSPGDSTEAFFGQGTRLTVV.

This clonotype was detected only once. The rearrangement joins TRBV27 to TRBJ2-2; 8 positions agree with TRBD1. This CDR3 has 18 residues. Losses at the gene ends were 0 bases for V and 3 bases for J; bases not matched to a gene: 9. Germline V gene lookup returns CDR1 MNHEY and CDR2 SMNVEV (reference sequence). CDR3 sequence (DNA): TGTGCCAGCAGTTTATCGCCCCCCGGGACAGGCTACACCGGGGAGCTGTTTTTT. Protein: CASSLSPPGTGYTGELFF.

This clonotype was picked up a small number of times. CDR3 protein: CASSYLADTQYF. CDR3 nucleotide sequence: TGTGCCAGCAGTTATCTGGCAGATACGCAGTATTTT. The rearrangement joins TRBV12-3 or TRBV12-4 to TRBJ2-3; no clear D gene. Trimming took off 4 bases at V and 4 bases at J, with 6 bases between the two ends. The CDR3 runs to 12 residues.

This rearrangement joins TRBV20-1 to TRBJ2-3, with TRBD2 matching over 7 bases. With V trimmed by 2 bases and J by 7 bases, 12 bases remained unmatched. CDR3 length: 15 amino acids. The germline CDR1 and CDR2 sequences are DFQATT and SNEGSKA (reference sequence). The CDR3 is CSARLRETPRNTQYF. The CDR3 coding sequence is TGCAGTGCTAGATTGCGGGAGACCCCCCGGAATACGCAGTATTTT.

This clonotype was seen just once. V usage is TRBV5-6 and J usage is TRBJ2-7; weak D call: TRBD1 (6 bases). Trimming pared 9 bases from V and 3 bases from J, leaving 13 bases between. The length of the CDR3 is 12 residues. Per germline, CDR1 SGHDT and CDR2 YYEEEE. The CDR3 reads CATQAGDYEQYF. DNA of the CDR3: TGTGCCACCCAAGCAGGGGACTACGAGCAGTACTTC.

The V and J genes are TRBV27 and TRBJ1-5; D is possibly TRBD1 (6 bases). This CDR3 contains 15 residues. V lost 4 bases to trimming and J lost 3 bases, with 13 bases between them. Germline assignment: CDR1 MNHEY and CDR2 SMNVEV (reference sequence). DNA of the CDR3: TGTGCCAGCAGTTCCTACACAGGGTCCAATCAGCCCCAGCATTTT. This sequence encodes CASSSYTGSNQPQHF.

V gene TRBV6-5 combines with J gene TRBJ1-2, with D unresolved. The V gene's germline CDR1 is MNHEY and CDR2 SVGAGI. The CDR3 spans 10 residues. Trimming removed 5 bases from V and 6 bases from J, with 4 bases in between. CDR3 sequence: CASSRDGYTF. As DNA, the CDR3 is TGTGCCAGCAGTAGGGATGGCTACACCTTC.

The gene calls are TRBV4-1 and TRBJ1-3, with D possibly matching TRBD1 (5 bases). Trimming stripped 0 bases from V and 0 bases from J, with 6 bases between. Germline CDR1 MGHRA, CDR2 YSYEKL. The length of the CDR3 is 15 residues. CDR3 sequence reads: CASSQETDSGNTIYF. DNA for the CDR3: TGCGCCAGCAGCCAAGAGACAGACTCTGGAAACACCATATATTTT.

The chain combines TRBV30 with TRBJ1-1; D uncertain. This CDR3 spans 13 amino acids. Germline V CDR1 and CDR2: GTSNPN, SVGIG (reference sequence). The V gene lost 0 bases and the J gene lost 3 bases, with 8 bases spanning the gap. Here the CDR3 DNA reads TGTGCCTGGAGTGTACGAGATTACACTGAAGCTTTCTTT. Amino acids: CAWSVRDYTEAFF.

CDR3: CASSTPGADTEAFF. In DNA, the CDR3 is TGTGCCAGCAGTACCCCCGGGGCGGACACTGAAGCTTTCTTT. The chain employs TRBV28 and TRBJ1-1, with D possibly being TRBD1 (5 bases). V lost 5 bases, J lost 3 bases, and 13 bases lay in between. CDR3 length: 14 residues. Germline V CDR1 and CDR2: MDHEN, SYDVKM.

The rearrangement joins TRBV6-6 to TRBJ2-2; D ambiguous. In germline, CDR1 is MNHNY, CDR2 SVGAGI (reference sequence). The CDR3 sequence is 15 residues long. V shed 6 bases and J shed 2 bases, with 13 bases lying between them. In DNA, the CDR3 is TGTGCCAGCAGCAACGAGCCGGGTAACACCGGGGAGCTGTTTTTT. Amino acid sequence: CASSNEPGNTGELFF.

The chain has TRBV19 and TRBJ1-1, with TRBD1 matching 8 bases. V trimming: 9 bases; J trimming: 1 base; junction bases outside the gene matches: 4. The germline V gene encodes CDR1 LNHDA and CDR2 SQIVND (reference sequence). This CDR3 is built from 13 residues. The CDR3 protein is CASGTGGNTEAFF. CDR3 bases: TGTGCCAGCGGTACAGGGGGGAACACTGAAGCTTTCTTT.

The chain combines TRBV27 with TRBJ1-1; D might be TRBD1 (5 bases). This CDR3 has 13 residues. V was clipped by 8 bases and J by 4 bases, with 14 bases between them. Germline assignment: CDR1 MNHEY and CDR2 SMNVEV (reference sequence). The DNA for the CDR3 is TGTGCCAGCGGATCGGTGGGGCTCACTGAAGCTTTCTTT. Its protein is CASGSVGLTEAFF.

This chain connects TRBV18 to TRBJ2-1; D gene unclear. CDR3 length: 15 amino acids. Germline CDR1 is KGHSH and CDR2 is LQKENI. V gave up 2 bases and J gave up 5 bases, with 13 bases separating them. This CDR3 is CASSPGQVANNEQFF. The CDR3 DNA reads TGTGCCAGCTCACCAGGGCAGGTGGCTAACAATGAGCAGTTCTTC.